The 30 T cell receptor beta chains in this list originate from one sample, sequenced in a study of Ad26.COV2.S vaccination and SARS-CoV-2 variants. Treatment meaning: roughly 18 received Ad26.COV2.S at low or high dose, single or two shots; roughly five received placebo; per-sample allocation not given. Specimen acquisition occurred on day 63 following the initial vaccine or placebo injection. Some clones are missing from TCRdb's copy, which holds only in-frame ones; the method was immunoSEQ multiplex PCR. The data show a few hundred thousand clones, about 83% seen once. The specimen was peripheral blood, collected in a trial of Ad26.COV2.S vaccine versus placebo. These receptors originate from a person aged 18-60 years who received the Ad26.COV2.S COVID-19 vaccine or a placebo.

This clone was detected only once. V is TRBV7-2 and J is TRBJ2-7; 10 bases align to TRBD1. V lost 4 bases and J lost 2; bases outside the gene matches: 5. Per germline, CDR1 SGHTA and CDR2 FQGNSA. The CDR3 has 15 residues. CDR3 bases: TGTGCCAGCAGCTCCGCTGGGACAGGGGCCTACGAGCAGTACTTC. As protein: CASSSAGTGAYEQYF.

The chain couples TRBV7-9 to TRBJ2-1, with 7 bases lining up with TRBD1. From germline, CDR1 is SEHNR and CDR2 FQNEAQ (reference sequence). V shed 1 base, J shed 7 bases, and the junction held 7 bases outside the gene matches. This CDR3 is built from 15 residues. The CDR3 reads CASSLGRDRENEQFF. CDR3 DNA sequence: TGTGCCAGCAGCTTAGGTCGAGACAGGGAGAATGAGCAGTTCTTC.

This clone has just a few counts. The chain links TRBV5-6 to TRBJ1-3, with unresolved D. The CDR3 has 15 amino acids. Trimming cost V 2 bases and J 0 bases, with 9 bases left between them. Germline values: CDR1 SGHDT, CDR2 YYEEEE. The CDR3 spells CASSFQSFSGNTIYF. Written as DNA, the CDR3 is TGTGCCAGCAGCTTTCAGTCCTTCTCTGGAAACACCATATATTTT.

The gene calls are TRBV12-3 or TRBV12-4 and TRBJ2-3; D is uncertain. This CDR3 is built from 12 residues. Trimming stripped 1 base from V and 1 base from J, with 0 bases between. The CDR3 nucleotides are TGTGCCAGCAGTTTAGGCACAGATACGCAGTATTTT. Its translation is CASSLGTDTQYF.

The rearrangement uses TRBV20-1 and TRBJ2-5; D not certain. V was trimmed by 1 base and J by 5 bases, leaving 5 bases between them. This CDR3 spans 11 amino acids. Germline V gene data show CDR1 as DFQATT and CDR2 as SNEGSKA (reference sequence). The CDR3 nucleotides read TGCAGTGCTAGAGCAATGGAGACCCAGTACTTC. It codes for CSARAMETQYF.

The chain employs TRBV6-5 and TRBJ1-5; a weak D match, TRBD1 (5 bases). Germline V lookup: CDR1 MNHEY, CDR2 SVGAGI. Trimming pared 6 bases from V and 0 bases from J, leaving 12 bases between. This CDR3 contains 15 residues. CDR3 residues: CASRVTVDSNQPQHF. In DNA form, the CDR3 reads TGTGCCAGCAGGGTGACAGTGGATAGCAATCAGCCCCAGCATTTT.

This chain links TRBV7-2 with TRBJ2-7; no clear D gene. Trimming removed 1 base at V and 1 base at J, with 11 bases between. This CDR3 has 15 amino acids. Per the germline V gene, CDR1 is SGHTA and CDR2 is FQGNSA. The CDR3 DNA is TGTGCCAGCAGCTTAGAAGGCAGTCTTTCCTACGAGCAGTACTTC. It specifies CASSLEGSLSYEQYF.

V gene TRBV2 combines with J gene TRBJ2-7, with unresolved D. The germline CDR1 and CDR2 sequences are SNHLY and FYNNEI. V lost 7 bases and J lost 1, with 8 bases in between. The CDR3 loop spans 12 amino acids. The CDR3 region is CASIPGSYEQYF. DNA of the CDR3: TGTGCCAGCATCCCAGGTTCCTACGAGCAGTACTTC.

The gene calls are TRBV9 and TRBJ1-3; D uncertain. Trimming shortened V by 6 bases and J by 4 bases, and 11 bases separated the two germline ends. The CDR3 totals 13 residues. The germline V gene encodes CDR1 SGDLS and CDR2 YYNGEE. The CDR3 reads CASTRGSGNTIYF. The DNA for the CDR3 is TGTGCCAGCACCCGGGGATCAGGAAACACCATATATTTT.

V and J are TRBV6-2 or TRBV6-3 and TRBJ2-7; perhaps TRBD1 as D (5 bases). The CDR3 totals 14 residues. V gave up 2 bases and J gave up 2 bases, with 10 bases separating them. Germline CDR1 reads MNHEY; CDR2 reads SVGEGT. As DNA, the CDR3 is TGTGCCAGCAGTTACGTGAAGGGGACCTACGAGCAGTACTTC. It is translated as CASSYVKGTYEQYF.

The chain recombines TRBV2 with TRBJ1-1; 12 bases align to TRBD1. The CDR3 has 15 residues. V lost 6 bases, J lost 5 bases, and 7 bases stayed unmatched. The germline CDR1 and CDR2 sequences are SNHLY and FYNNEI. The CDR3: CASSETGQGATEAFF. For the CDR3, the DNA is TGTGCCAGCAGCGAAACGGGACAGGGGGCTACTGAAGCTTTCTTT.

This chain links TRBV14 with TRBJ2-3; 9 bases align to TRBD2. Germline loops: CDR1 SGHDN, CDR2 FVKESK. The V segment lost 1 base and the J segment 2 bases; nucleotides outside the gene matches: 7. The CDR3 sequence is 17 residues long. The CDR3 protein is CASSQGASGAFTDTQYF. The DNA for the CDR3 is TGTGCCAGCAGCCAAGGGGCTAGCGGGGCATTCACAGATACGCAGTATTTT.

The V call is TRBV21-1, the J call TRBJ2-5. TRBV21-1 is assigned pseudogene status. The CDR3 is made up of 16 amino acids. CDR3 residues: CASSQARQAAGETQYF. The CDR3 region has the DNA TGTGCCAGCTCGCAAGCACGACAGGCGGCGGGGGAGACCCAGTACTTC.

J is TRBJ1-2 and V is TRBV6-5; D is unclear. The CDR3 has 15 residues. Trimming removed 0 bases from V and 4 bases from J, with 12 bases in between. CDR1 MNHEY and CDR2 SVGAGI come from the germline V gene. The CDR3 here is CASSYSPPGGYGYTF. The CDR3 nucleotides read TGTGCCAGCAGTTACTCCCCGCCAGGCGGCTATGGCTACACCTTC.

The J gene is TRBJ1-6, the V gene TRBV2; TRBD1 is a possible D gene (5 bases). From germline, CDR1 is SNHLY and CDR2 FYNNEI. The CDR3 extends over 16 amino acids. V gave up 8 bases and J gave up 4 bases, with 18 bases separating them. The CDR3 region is CASPERQGRYNSPLHF. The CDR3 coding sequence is TGTGCCAGCCCCGAAAGGCAGGGAAGATATAATTCACCCCTCCACTTT.

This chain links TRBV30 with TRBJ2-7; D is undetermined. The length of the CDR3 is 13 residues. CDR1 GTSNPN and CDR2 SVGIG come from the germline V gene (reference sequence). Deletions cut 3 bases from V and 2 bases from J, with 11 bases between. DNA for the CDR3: TGTGCCTGGAGGCCCCCGACCGCCTACGAGCAGTACTTC. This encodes CAWRPPTAYEQYF.

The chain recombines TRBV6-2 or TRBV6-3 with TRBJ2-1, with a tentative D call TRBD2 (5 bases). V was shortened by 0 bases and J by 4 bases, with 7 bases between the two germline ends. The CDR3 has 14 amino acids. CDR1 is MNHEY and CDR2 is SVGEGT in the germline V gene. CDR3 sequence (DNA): TGTGCCAGCAGTTACTCGGAGGTTTACAATGAGCAGTTCTTC. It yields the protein CASSYSEVYNEQFF.

CDR3 in DNA: TGTGCCAGCAGACCCGACAGGGCCTCACCCCTCCACTTT. Translation gives CASRPDRASPLHF. The chain links TRBV25-1 to TRBJ1-6; 7 bases match TRBD1. V gave up 6 bases and J gave up 10 bases; unmatched junction bases: 6. The CDR3 length is 13 residues. The germline V gene has CDR1 MGHDK and CDR2 SYGVNS.

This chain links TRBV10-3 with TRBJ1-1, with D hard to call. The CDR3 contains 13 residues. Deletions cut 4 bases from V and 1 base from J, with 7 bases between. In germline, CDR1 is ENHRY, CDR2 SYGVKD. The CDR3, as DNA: TGTGCCATCAGTGTTGGGGAGAACACTGAAGCTTTCTTT. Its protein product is CAISVGENTEAFF.

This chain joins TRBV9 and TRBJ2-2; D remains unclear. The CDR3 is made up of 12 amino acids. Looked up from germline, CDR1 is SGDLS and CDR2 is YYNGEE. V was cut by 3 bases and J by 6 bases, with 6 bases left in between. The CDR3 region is CASSAGPGELFF. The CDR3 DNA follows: TGTGCCAGCAGCGCTGGGCCCGGGGAGCTGTTTTTT.

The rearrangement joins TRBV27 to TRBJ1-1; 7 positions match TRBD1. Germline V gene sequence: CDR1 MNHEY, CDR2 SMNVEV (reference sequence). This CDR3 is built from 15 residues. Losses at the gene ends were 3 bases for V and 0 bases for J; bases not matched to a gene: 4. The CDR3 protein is CASSFGTELNTEAFF. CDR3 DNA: TGTGCCAGCAGTTTTGGGACAGAGTTGAACACTGAAGCTTTCTTT.

CDR3 residues: CASSPPGVLYNEQFF. The CDR3 DNA is TGTGCCAGCTCACCACCGGGGGTTTTATACAATGAGCAGTTCTTC. V gene TRBV18 combines with J gene TRBJ2-1; D is tentatively TRBD1 or TRBD2 (5 bases each). V lost 0 bases and J 4 bases, leaving 10 bases between the germline ends. The length of the CDR3 is 15 residues. The germline V gene has CDR1 KGHSH and CDR2 LQKENI.

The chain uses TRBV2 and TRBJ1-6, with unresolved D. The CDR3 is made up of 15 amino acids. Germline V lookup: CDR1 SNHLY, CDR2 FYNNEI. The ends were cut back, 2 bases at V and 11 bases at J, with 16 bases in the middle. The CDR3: CASSEQDGVRTPLHF. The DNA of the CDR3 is TGTGCCAGCAGTGAACAAGATGGGGTCAGGACACCCCTCCACTTT.

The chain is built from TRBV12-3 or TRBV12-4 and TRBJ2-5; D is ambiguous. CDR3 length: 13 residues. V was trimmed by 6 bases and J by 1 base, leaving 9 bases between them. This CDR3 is CASRLLVQETQYF. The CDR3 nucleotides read TGTGCCAGCAGACTCCTGGTCCAAGAGACCCAGTACTTC.

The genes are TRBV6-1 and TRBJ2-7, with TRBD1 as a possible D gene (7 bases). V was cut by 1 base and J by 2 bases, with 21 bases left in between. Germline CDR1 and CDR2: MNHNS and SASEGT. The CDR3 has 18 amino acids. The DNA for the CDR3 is TGTGCCAGCAGTGAAGGCGAGGGTTACAGGGGACTGCCCTACGAGCAGTACTTC. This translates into CASSEGEGYRGLPYEQYF.

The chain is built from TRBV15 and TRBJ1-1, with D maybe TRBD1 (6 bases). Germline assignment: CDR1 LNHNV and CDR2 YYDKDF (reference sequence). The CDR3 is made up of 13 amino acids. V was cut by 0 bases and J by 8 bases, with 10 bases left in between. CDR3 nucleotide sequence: TGTGCCACCAGCAGAGACCGGACAGTGGAAGCTTTCTTT. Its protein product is CATSRDRTVEAFF.

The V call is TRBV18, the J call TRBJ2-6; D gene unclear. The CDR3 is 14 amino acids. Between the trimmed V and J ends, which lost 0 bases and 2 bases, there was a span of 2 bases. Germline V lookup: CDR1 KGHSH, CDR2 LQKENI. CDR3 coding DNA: TGTGCCAGCTCACCACCGACTGGGGCCAACGTCCTGACTTTC. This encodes CASSPPTGANVLTF.

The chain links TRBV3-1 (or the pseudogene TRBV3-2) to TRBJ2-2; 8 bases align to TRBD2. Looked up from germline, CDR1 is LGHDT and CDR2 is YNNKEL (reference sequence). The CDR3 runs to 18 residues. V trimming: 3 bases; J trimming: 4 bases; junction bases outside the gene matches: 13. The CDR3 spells CASSHFTLGAGVTGELFF. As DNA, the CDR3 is TGTGCCAGCAGCCACTTCACTCTCGGAGCGGGGGTCACCGGGGAGCTGTTTTTT.

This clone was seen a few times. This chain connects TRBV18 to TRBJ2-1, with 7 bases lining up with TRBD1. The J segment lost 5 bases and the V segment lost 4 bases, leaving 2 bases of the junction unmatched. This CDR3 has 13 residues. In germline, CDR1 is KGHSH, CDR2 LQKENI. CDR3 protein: CASSRDSHNEQFF. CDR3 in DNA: TGTGCCAGCTCACGGGACAGTCACAATGAGCAGTTCTTC.

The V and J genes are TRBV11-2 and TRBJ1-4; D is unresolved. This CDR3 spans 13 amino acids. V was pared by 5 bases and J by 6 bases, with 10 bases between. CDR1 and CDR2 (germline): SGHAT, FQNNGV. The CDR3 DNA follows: TGTGCCAGCAGCACGTTCCTAGATGAAAAACTGTTTTTT. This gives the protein CASSTFLDEKLFF.